These 21 T cell receptor beta chains share one sample of origin, sequenced in a study of cytomegalovirus exposure and HLA in healthy donors. PCR amplification relied on 60 Vbeta primers (plus 13 Jbeta primers). Profiling relied on immunoSEQ multiplex PCR, and the TCRdb table lists in-frame clones only, not all of them. The table records about 190,000 clones, roughly 80% of them present only once. The specimen sequenced was PBMCs. Receptors were obtained from a woman between 25 and 40 years old in good health and CMV-seropositive.

The chain couples TRBV27 to TRBJ2-3; TRBD2 aligns across 7 bases. CDR1 MNHEY and CDR2 SMNVEV come from the germline V gene (reference sequence). The junction had 11 bases not matched to a gene; V was cut back by 8 bases and J by 0 bases. The CDR3 sequence is 16 residues long. CDR3 sequence reads: CASWSGGAGSTDTQYF. CDR3 bases: TGTGCCAGCTGGTCGGGGGGAGCGGGTAGCACAGATACGCAGTATTTT.

The chain joins TRBV11-2 to TRBJ2-2; weak D call: TRBD2 (7 bases). V lost 5 bases and J lost 6, with 22 bases in between. CDR1 is SGHAT and CDR2 is FQNNGV in the germline V gene. The CDR3 is made up of 17 amino acids. CDR3: CASSPTGRGPVPGELFF. The DNA for the CDR3 is TGTGCCAGCAGCCCCACGGGGCGGGGGCCGGTCCCCGGGGAGCTGTTTTTT.

The gene calls are TRBV27 and TRBJ2-7, with a weak D call TRBD1 (5 bases). CDR1 is MNHEY, CDR2 SMNVEV, per germline (reference sequence). The CDR3 is 12 residues long. Trimming left V 2 bases short and J 13 bases short, with 15 bases between. As DNA, the CDR3 is TGTGCCAGCAGTTTACCTAACCGACAGCCTTACTTC. Translation gives CASSLPNRQPYF.

CDR3 in amino acids: CASSADRRLTDTQYF. As DNA, the CDR3 is TGTGCCAGCAGTGCGGACAGGAGACTCACAGATACGCAGTATTTT. This chain uses TRBV2 with TRBJ2-3; 7 bases agree with TRBD1. After removal of 4 bases from V and 2 bases from J, the junction contained 6 bases not matched to a gene. CDR1 is SNHLY, CDR2 FYNNEI, per germline. The CDR3 is 15 amino acids.

This clone has just one count. This chain joins TRBV5-4 and TRBJ1-2; 9 bases are shared with TRBD1. The CDR3 is 12 amino acids. V lost 4 bases to trimming and J lost 7 bases; unmatched junction nucleotides: 2. Germline V gene sequence: CDR1 SGHNT, CDR2 YYREEE (reference sequence). CDR3 in amino acids: CASSGDRAGYTF. The CDR3 bases are TGTGCCAGCAGCGGGGACAGGGCTGGCTACACCTTC.

The chain has TRBV6-1 and TRBJ2-1; tentatively, D is TRBD2 (6 bases). This CDR3 has 15 amino acids. Trimming pared 4 bases from V and 2 bases from J, leaving 12 bases between. Germline CDR1 reads MNHNS; CDR2 reads SASEGT. Here the CDR3 DNA reads TGTGCCAGCAGTGTTAGGGACTCCGCCTACAATGAGCAGTTCTTC. It is translated as CASSVRDSAYNEQFF.

The chain links TRBV7-2 to TRBJ1-1, with 7 positions matching TRBD1. This CDR3 is 13 amino acids long. Per the germline V gene, CDR1 is SGHTA and CDR2 is FQGNSA. V lost 5 bases, J lost 7 bases, and 7 bases stayed unmatched. CDR3 loop: CASSPGQRNEAFF. The CDR3 nucleotides are TGTGCCAGCAGCCCGGGACAGCGCAATGAAGCTTTCTTT.

The chain uses TRBV9 and TRBJ2-7; tentative D call: TRBD2 (7 bases). V dropped 3 bases and J dropped 7 bases, with 14 bases sitting between them. Germline CDR1 reads SGDLS; CDR2 reads YYNGEE. The CDR3 is made up of 13 amino acids. The CDR3 loop is CASSGSGGGEQYF. CDR3 DNA sequence: TGTGCCAGCAGCGGGTCGGGGGGCGGGGAGCAGTACTTC.

This chain uses TRBV10-3 with TRBJ2-7, with 8 bases identical to TRBD2. The ends lost 3 bases at V and 7 bases at J; junction bases unmatched: 8. The CDR3 sequence is 14 residues long. Germline values: CDR1 ENHRY, CDR2 SYGVKD. CDR3 in DNA: TGTGCCATCAGTGACGCAAGCGGGAGTGGTGAGCAGTACTTC. This gives the protein CAISDASGSGEQYF.

This rearrangement joins TRBV7-8 to TRBJ2-1; TRBD2 agrees at 9 bases. CDR1 and CDR2 from the germline V gene are SGHVS and FQNEAQ. The CDR3 extends over 13 amino acids. The CDR3 here is CAGGRGGSVEQFF. Here the CDR3 DNA reads TGTGCTGGGGGGCGGGGGGGCTCGGTTGAGCAGTTCTTC.

The chain joins TRBV7-2 to TRBJ2-7; 7 bases fit TRBD1. The CDR3 is 16 amino acids. Germline V gene data show CDR1 as SGHTA and CDR2 as FQGNSA. With 4 bases clipped from V and 0 bases from J, the junction kept 9 bases outside the gene matches. CDR3 sequence (DNA): TGTGCCAGCAGCTCACTATACAGGGGTTCCTCCTACGAGCAGTACTTC. It translates to CASSSLYRGSSYEQYF.

The rearrangement joins TRBV5-4 to TRBJ1-1; 8 nucleotides agree with TRBD1. Germline trimming cut 3 bases from V and 1 base from J; bases unmatched to any gene: 8. Germline V gene sequence: CDR1 SGHNT, CDR2 YYREEE (reference sequence). This CDR3 is built from 16 residues. CDR3: CASSSDRGGKNTEAFF. In DNA form, the CDR3 reads TGTGCCAGCAGCTCCGACAGGGGTGGGAAGAACACTGAAGCTTTCTTT. Full variable domain (missing parts from reference TRBV5-4 and TRBJ1-1): ETGVTQSPTHLIKTRGQQVTLRCSSQSGHNTVSWYQQALGQGPQFIFQYYREEENGRGNFPPRFSGLQFPNYSSELNVNALELDDSALYLCASSSDRGGKNTEAFFGQGTRLTVV.

This chain connects TRBV9 to TRBJ2-1; D might be TRBD1 (5 bases). CDR1 is SGDLS and CDR2 is YYNGEE in the germline V gene. CDR3 length: 15 residues. V lost 1 base, J lost 7 bases, and 15 bases lay in between. Written as DNA, the CDR3 is TGTGCCAGCAGCGTAAGAACAGGCGAAGGGAATGAGCAGTTCTTC. Translating gives CASSVRTGEGNEQFF.

This clone was found a few times. The V call is TRBV4-2, the J call TRBJ2-1; 9 bases map to TRBD1. Trimming cost V 6 bases and J 3 bases; bases outside gene matches: 6. The CDR3 has 15 residues. Germline CDR1 reads LGHNA; CDR2 reads YNFKEQ. CDR3 nucleotide sequence: TGTGCCAGCAGTTCACAGGGGGCGGGCTACAATGAGCAGTTCTTC. Translated: CASSSQGAGYNEQFF.

The CDR3 loop is CASSYGLAVGYEQYF. The CDR3 DNA is TGTGCCAGCAGCTACGGACTAGCGGTAGGCTACGAGCAGTACTTC. The V gene is TRBV6-6, the J gene TRBJ2-7; 10 bases are shared with TRBD2. After removal of 6 bases from V and 3 bases from J, the junction contained 8 bases not matched to a gene. The CDR3 runs to 15 residues. The germline V gene encodes CDR1 MNHNY and CDR2 SVGAGI (reference sequence).

This chain uses TRBV6-6 with TRBJ1-5, with D possibly TRBD1 on 5 matching bases. The CDR3 is made up of 12 amino acids. Trimming pared 6 bases from V and 10 bases from J, leaving 13 bases between. Germline V gives CDR1 MNHNY, CDR2 SVGAGI (reference sequence). CDR3: CASRQEGPPQHF. The CDR3 DNA is TGTGCCAGCAGACAGGAGGGGCCTCCCCAGCATTTT.

In its sample, this clone was seen once. CDR3 sequence: CASSFSPSRETQYF. DNA of the CDR3: TGTGCCAGCAGCTTTTCTCCATCTCGGGAGACCCAGTACTTC. V is TRBV7-8 and J is TRBJ2-5; no clear D. Germline V CDR1 and CDR2: SGHVS, FQNEAQ. With 3 bases removed from V and 5 bases from J, the gap between germline ends came to 13 bases. The CDR3 is 14 residues long.

V gene TRBV7-2 combines with J gene TRBJ1-1; D perhaps matches TRBD1 (5 bases). The V end lost 6 bases, the J end lost 10 bases, and 15 bases lay between the germline ends. Germline lookup yields CDR1 SGHTA and CDR2 FQGNSA. CDR3 length: 12 residues. In nucleotides, the CDR3 is TGTGCCAGCAGTTTTAGCAGGGTTCGAGCTTTCTTT. As protein: CASSFSRVRAFF.

The chain joins TRBV9 to TRBJ2-5; tentative D call: TRBD1 (6 bases). V lost 0 bases, J lost 5 bases, and 17 bases lay in between. Germline V CDR1 and CDR2: SGDLS, YYNGEE. This CDR3 contains 16 residues. The DNA for the CDR3 is TGTGCCAGCAGCGTAGCCCCAACAGGGTCGCTCGAGACCCAGTACTTC. It specifies CASSVAPTGSLETQYF.

The V gene is TRBV6-1, the J gene TRBJ2-3; no clear D. In germline, CDR1 is MNHNS, CDR2 SASEGT. The V and J ends lost 3 bases and 2 bases respectively, with 12 bases between them. The CDR3 length is 15 residues. The CDR3, as DNA: TGTGCCAGCAGTGAGTTTGGCGGAATCACAGATACGCAGTATTTT. Translating it yields CASSEFGGITDTQYF.

The chain is built from TRBV7-2 and TRBJ1-1; TRBD1 agrees at 10 bases. The CDR3 runs 16 residues. Per the germline V gene, CDR1 is SGHTA and CDR2 is FQGNSA. The V segment lost 5 bases and the J segment 0 bases; nucleotides outside the gene matches: 6. The CDR3 reads CASSILTGGLNTEAFF. CDR3 bases: TGTGCCAGCAGCATACTGACAGGGGGCTTGAACACTGAAGCTTTCTTT.